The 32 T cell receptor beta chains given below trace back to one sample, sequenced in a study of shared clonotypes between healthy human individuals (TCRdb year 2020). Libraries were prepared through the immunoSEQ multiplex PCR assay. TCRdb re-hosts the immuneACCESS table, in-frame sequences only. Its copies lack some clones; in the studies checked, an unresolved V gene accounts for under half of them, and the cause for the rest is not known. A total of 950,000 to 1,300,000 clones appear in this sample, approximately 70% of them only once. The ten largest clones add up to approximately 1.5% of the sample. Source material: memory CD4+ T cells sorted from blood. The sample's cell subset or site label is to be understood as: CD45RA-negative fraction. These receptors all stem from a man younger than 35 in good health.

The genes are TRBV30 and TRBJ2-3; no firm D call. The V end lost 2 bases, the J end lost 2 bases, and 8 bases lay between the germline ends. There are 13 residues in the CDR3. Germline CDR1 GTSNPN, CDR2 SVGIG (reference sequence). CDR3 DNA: TGTGCCTGGAGTCCAGTCGTCACAGATACGCAGTATTTT. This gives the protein CAWSPVVTDTQYF.

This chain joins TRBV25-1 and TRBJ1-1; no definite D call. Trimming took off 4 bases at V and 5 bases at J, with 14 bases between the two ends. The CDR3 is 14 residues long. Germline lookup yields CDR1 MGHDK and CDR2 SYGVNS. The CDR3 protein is CASSGMGRVTEAFF. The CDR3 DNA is TGTGCCAGCAGTGGTATGGGAAGGGTAACTGAAGCTTTCTTT.

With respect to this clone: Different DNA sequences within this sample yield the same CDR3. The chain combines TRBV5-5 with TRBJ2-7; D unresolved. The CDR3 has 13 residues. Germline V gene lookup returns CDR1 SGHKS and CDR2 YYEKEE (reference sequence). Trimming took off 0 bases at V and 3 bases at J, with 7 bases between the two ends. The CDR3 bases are TGTGCCAGCAGCTTGGGGCAGGTCTACGAGCAGTACTTC. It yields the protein CASSLGQVYEQYF.

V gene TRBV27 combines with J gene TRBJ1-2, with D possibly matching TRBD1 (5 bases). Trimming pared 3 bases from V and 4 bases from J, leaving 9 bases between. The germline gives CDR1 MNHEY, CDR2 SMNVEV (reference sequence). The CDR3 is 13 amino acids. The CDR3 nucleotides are TGTGCCAGCAGTTTGGGGCGGTCCTATGGCTACACCTTC. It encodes CASSLGRSYGYTF.

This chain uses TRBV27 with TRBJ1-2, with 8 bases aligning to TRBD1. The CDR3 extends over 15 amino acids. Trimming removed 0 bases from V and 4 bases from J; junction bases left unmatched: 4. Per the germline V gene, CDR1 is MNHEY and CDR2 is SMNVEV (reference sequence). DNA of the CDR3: TGTGCCAGCAGTTTATCGGGGACAGGTCGCTATGGCTACACCTTC. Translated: CASSLSGTGRYGYTF.

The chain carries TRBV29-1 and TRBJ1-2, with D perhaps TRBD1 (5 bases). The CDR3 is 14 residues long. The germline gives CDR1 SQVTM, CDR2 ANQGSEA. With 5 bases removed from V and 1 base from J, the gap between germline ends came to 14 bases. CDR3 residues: CSVPSTVHNYGYTF. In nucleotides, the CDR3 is TGCAGCGTTCCCTCGACAGTCCATAACTATGGCTACACCTTC. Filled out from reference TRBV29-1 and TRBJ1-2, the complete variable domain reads SAVISQKPSRDICQRGTSLTIQCQVDSQVTMMFWYRQQPGQSLTLIATANQGSEATYESGFVIDKFPISRPNLTFSTLTVSNMSPEDSSIYLCSVPSTVHNYGYTFGSGTRLTVV.

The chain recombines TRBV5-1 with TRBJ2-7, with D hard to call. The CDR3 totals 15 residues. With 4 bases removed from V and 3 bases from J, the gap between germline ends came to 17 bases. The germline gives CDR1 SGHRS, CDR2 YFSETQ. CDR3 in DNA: TGCGCCAGCAGCCGTGACGGTGGTGGAAGCTACGAGCAGTACTTC. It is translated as CASSRDGGGSYEQYF. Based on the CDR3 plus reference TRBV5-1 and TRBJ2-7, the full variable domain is KAGVTQTPRYLIKTRGQQVTLSCSPISGHRSVSWYQQTPGQGLQFLFEYFSETQRNKGNFPGRFSGRQFSNSRSEMNVSTLELGDSALYLCASSRDGGGSYEQYFGPGTRLTVT.

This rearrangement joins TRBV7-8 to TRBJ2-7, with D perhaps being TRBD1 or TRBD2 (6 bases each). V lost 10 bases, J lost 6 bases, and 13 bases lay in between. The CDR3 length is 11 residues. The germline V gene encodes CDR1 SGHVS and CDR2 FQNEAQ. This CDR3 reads CATRRGVEQYF. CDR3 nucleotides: TGTGCCACCCGTAGGGGGGTCGAGCAGTACTTC.

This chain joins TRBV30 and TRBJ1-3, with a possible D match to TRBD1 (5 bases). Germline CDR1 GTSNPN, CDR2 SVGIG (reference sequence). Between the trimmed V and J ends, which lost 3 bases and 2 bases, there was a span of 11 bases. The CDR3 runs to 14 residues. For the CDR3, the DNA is TGTGCCTGGAGCAGAACAGGAACTGGAAACACCATATATTTT. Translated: CAWSRTGTGNTIYF. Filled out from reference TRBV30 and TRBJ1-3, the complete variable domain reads SQTIHQWPATLVQPVGSPLSLECTVEGTSNPNLYWYRQAAGRGLQLLFYSVGIGQISSEVPQNLSASRPQDRQFILSSKKLLLSDSGFYLCAWSRTGTGNTIYFGEGSWLTVV.

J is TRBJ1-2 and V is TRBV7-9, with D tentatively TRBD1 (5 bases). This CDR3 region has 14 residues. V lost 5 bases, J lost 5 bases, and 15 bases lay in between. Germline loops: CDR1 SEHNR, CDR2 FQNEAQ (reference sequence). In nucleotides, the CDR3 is TGTGCCAGCAGCCGAAGGGCGACAGCTTATGGCTACACCTTC. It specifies CASSRRATAYGYTF. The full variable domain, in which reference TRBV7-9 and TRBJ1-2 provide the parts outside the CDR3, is DTGVSQNPRHKITKRGQNVTFRCDPISEHNRLYWYRQTLGQGPEFLTYFQNEAQLEKSRLLSDRFSAERPKGSFSTLEIQRTEQGDSAMYLCASSRRATAYGYTFGSGTRLTVV.

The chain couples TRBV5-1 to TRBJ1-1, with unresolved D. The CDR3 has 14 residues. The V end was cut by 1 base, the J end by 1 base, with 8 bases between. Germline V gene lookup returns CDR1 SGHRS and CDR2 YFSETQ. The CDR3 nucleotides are TGCGCCAGCAGCTTGAGGCAGAGGAACACTGAAGCTTTCTTT. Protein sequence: CASSLRQRNTEAFF.

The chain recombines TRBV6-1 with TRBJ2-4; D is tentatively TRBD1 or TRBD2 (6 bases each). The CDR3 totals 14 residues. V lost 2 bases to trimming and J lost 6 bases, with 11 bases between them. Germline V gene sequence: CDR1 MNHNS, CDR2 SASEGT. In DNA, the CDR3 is TGTGCCAGCAGTGAATTCGGGGGCCCAAACATTCAGTACTTC. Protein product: CASSEFGGPNIQYF.

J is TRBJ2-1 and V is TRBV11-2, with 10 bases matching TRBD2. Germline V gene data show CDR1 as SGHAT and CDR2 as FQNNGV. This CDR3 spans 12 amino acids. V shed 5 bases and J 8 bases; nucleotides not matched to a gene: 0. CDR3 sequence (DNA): TGTGCCAGCAGCCTAGCGGGGGATGAGCAGTTCTTC. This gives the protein CASSLAGDEQFF. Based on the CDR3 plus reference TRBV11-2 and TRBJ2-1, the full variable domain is EAGVAQSPRYKIIEKRQSVAFWCNPISGHATLYWYQQILGQGPKLLIQFQNNGVVDDSQLPKDRFSAERLKGVDSTLKIQPAKLEDSAVYLCASSLAGDEQFFGPGTRLTVL.

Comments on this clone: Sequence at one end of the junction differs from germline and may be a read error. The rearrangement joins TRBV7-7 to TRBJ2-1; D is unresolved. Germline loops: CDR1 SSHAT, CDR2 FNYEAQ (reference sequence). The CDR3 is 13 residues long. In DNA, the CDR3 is TGTGCTAGCAGCTTAAACCCTTACAATGAGCAGTTCTTC. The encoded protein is CASSLNPYNEQFF.

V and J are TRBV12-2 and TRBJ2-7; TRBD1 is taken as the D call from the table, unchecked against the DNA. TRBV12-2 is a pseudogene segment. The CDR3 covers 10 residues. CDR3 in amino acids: CTYQGPEQYF. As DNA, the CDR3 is TGTACTTACCAGGGTCCCGAGCAGTACTTC.

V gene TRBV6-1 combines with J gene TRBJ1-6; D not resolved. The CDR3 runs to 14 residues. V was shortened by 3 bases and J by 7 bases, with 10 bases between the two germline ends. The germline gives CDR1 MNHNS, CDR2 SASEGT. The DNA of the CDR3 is TGTGCCAGCAGTGACAGCAGGAAGAATTCACCCCTCCACTTT. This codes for CASSDSRKNSPLHF.

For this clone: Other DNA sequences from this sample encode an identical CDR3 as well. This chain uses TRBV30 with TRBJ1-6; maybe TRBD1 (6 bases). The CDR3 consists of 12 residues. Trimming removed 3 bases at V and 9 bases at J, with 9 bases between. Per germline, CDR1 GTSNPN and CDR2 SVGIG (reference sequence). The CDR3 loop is CAWRQGFSPLHF. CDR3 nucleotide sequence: TGTGCCTGGAGGCAGGGGTTTTCACCCCTCCACTTT.

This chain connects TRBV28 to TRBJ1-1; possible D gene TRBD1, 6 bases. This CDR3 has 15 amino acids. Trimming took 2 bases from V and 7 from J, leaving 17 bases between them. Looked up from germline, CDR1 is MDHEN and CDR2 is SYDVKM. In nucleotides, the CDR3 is TGTGCCAGCAGTTTACGGGTCACAGGGTCCAGTGAAGCTTTCTTT. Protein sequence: CASSLRVTGSSEAFF.

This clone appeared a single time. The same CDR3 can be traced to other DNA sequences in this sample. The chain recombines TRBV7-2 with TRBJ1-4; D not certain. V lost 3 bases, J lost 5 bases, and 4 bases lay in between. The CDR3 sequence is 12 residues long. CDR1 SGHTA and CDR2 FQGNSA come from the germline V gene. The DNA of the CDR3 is TGTGCCAGCAGCTTCGGGAATGAAAAACTGTTTTTT. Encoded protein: CASSFGNEKLFF.

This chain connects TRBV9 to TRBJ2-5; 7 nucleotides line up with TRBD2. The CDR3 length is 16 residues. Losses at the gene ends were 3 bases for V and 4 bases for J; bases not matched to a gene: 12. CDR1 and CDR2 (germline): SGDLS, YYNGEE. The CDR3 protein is CASSAGDYPGLETQYF. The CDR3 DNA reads TGTGCCAGCAGCGCGGGGGACTACCCTGGACTAGAGACCCAGTACTTC.

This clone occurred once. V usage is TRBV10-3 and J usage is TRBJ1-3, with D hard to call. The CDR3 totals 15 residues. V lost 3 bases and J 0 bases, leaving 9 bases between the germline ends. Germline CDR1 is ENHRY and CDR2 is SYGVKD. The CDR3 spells CAISDPASSGNTIYF. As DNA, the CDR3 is TGTGCCATCAGTGATCCCGCAAGCTCTGGAAACACCATATATTTT.

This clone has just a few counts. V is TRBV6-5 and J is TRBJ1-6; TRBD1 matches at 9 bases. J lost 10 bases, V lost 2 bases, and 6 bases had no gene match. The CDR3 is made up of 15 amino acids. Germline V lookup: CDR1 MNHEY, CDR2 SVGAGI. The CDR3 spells CASSYSGGQGSPLHF. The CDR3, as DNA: TGTGCCAGCAGTTACAGTGGAGGACAGGGGTCACCCCTCCACTTT.

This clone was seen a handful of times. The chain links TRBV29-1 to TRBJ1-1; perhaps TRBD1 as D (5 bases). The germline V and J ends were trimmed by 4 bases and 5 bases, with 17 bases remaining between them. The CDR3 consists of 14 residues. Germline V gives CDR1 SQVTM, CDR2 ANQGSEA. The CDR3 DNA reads TGCAGCGTTGGCCGAGGGTCCGGGGCAACTGAAGCTTTCTTT. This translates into CSVGRGSGATEAFF.

CDR3 protein: CASRIGTSGTMDEQFF. The CDR3 DNA reads as TGCGCCAGCAGGATTGGGACTAGCGGGACTATGGATGAGCAGTTCTTC. V gene TRBV5-1 combines with J gene TRBJ2-1; 13 bases map to TRBD2. With 5 bases clipped from V and 8 bases from J, the junction kept 10 bases outside the gene matches. Per the germline V gene, CDR1 is SGHRS and CDR2 is YFSETQ. This CDR3 spans 16 amino acids.

CDR3 DNA sequence: TGTGCCAGCAGTTTAGATGCGATCCCCTACAATGAGCAGTTCTTC. Residues: CASSLDAIPYNEQFF. The chain employs TRBV27 and TRBJ2-1; D ambiguous. The CDR3 runs 15 residues. The germline V and J ends were trimmed by 2 bases and 2 bases, with 10 bases remaining between them. Germline V lookup: CDR1 MNHEY, CDR2 SMNVEV (reference sequence).

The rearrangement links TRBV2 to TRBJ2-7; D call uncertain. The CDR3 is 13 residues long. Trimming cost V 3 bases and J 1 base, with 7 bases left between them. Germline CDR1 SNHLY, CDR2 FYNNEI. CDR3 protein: CASSDGDSYEQYF. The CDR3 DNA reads TGTGCCAGCAGTGATGGTGATTCCTACGAGCAGTACTTC.

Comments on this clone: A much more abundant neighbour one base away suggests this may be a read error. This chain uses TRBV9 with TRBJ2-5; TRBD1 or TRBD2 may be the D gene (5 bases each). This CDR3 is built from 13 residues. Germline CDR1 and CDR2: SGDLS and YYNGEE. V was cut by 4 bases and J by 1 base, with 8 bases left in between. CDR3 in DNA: TGTGCCAGCAGCCCAGGGACCCAAGAGACCCAGTACTTC. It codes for CASSPGTQETQYF. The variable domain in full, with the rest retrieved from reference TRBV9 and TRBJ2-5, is DSGVTQTPKHLITATGQRVTLRCSPRSGDLSVYWYQQSLDQGLQFLIQYYNGEERAKGNILERFSAQQFPDLHSELNLSSLELGDSALYFCASSPGTQETQYFGPGTRLLVL.

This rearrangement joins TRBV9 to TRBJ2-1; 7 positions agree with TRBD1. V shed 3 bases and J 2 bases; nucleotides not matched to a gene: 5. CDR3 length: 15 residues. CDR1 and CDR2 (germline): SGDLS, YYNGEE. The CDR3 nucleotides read TGTGCCAGCAGCGCCCCCGGGACAGCCTACAATGAGCAGTTCTTC. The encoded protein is CASSAPGTAYNEQFF.

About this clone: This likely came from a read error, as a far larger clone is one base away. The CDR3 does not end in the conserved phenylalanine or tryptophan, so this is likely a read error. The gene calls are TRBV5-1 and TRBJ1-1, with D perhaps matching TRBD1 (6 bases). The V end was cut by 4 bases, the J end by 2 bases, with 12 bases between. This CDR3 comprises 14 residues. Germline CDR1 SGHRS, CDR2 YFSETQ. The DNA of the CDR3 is TGCGCCAGCAGCCAGAGGACAGCTAACACTGAAGCTTTCTCT. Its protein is CASSQRTANTEAFS.

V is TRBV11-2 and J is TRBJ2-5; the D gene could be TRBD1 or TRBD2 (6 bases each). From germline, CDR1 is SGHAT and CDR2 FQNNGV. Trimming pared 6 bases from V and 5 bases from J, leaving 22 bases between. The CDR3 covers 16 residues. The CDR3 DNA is TGTGCCAGCAGATTAACACAGGGAGGCTCCGGCGAGACCCAGTACTTC. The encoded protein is CASRLTQGGSGETQYF.

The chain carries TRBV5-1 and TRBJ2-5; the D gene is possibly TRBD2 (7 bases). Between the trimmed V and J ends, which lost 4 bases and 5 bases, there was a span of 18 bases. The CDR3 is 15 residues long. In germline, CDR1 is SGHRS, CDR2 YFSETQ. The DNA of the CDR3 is TGCGCCAGCAGCCCTGGTGGCGGGGGCCTGGAGACCCAGTACTTC. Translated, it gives CASSPGGGGLETQYF.

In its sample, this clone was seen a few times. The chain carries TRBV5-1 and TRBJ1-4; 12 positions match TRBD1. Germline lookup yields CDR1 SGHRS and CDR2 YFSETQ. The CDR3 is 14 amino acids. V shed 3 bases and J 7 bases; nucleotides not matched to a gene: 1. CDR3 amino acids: CASSSGQGAEKLFF. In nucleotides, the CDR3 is TGCGCCAGCAGCTCGGGACAGGGGGCTGAAAAACTGTTTTTT.